This T cell receptor (beta chain) was sequenced during a study of T-cell memory formation after mild COVID-19. Study overall: TCR clusters were mostly donor specific. Study-level results: Clones contracting over day 15 to 85 were CD4/CD8 balanced, with later expanders leaning CD4+. CD4+ contracting clones were found mainly in CM and EM, and CD8+ ones in EMRA.

CDR1 SGHVS and CDR2 FQNEAQ come from the germline V gene. The CDR3 runs to 15 residues. Trimming stripped 6 bases from V and 4 bases from J, with 16 bases between. Employing constant-segment primers, 5'RACE generated TCR alpha and TCR beta cDNA libraries bearing sample barcodes and UMIs. TCRdb reanalysed the 5' RACE reads using MiXCR and keeps one entry per CDR3 protein. The data hold roughly 320,000 distinct CDR3 sequences, with 25% to 30% observed a single time. A note on this clonotype: What it binds is not known.

This receptor was obtained from an adult woman who had mild COVID-19 (a few samples of this study predate the infection). Cell type and time point are not known. The V and J genes are TRBV7-8 and TRBJ1-5; D is possibly TRBD1 (6 bases). Material for sequencing was PBMCs or a T cell subset sorted from them (not recorded which). CDR3 in DNA: TGTGCCAGCAGTCCCAGGCAGGGGTTTAATCAGCCCCAGCATTTT. Its protein product is CASSPRQGFNQPQHF.